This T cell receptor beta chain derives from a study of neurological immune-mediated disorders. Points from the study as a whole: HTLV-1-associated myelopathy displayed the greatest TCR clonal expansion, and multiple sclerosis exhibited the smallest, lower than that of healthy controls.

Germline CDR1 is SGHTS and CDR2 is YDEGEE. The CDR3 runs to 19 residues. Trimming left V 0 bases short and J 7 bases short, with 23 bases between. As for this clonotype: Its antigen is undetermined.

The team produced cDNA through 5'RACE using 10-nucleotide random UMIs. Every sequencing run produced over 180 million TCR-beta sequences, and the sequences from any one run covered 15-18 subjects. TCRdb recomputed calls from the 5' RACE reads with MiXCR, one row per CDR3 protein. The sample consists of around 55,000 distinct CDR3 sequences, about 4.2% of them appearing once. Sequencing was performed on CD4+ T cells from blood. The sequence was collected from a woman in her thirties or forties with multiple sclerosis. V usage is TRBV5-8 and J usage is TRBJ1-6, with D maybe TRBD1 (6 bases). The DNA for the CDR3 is TGTGCCAGCAGCTTGGTAGCCCCGTGGCAGGGGTTGGACAATTCACCCCTCCACTTT. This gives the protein CASSLVAPWQGLDNSPLHF.